One and the same sample provided the 14 T cell receptor beta chains below, sequenced in a study of early T cells in non-severe SARS-CoV-2 infection. TCRdb reprocessed the 5' RACE reads via MiXCR and lists one record per CDR3 protein. The data show tens of thousands of distinct CDR3 sequences, around an eighth seen once. Specimen: whole blood. These receptors were obtained from an adult who was a healthcare worker with PCR-confirmed SARS-CoV-2 infection or an uninfected control (not recorded which).

The chain is built from TRBV6-6 and TRBJ2-5; 8 bases map to TRBD2. After removal of 7 bases from V and 5 bases from J, the junction contained 12 bases not matched to a gene. The CDR3 has 15 amino acids. CDR1 and CDR2 (germline): MNHNY, SVGAGI (reference sequence). The CDR3 loop reads CASTWTSRGAETQYF. CDR3 bases: TGTGCCAGCACCTGGACTAGCCGGGGGGCGGAGACCCAGTACTTC.

This clonotype was seen at least ten times. V usage is TRBV29-1 and J usage is TRBJ2-2, with D perhaps TRBD1 or TRBD2 (5 bases each). Trimming pared 7 bases from V and 1 base from J, leaving 13 bases between. CDR3 length: 14 residues. Germline V gene data show CDR1 as SQVTM and CDR2 as ANQGSEA. The CDR3 spells CSADGTGNTGELFF. The CDR3 nucleotides read TGCAGCGCCGACGGGACGGGGAACACCGGGGAGCTGTTTTTT.

This clonotype showed up just a few times. The V and J genes are TRBV29-1 and TRBJ2-1; D call uncertain. From germline, CDR1 is SQVTM and CDR2 ANQGSEA. The CDR3 extends over 12 amino acids. Trimming took 1 base from V and 2 from J, leaving 3 bases between them. This CDR3 reads CSVEVPYNEQFF. The CDR3 DNA reads as TGCAGCGTTGAAGTCCCCTACAATGAGCAGTTCTTC.

This clonotype was seen ten or more times. The DNA for the CDR3 is TGCGCCAGCAGCCAAGTGCCAGCTGGAAATGAAAAACTGTTTTTT. This encodes CASSQVPAGNEKLFF. The chain has TRBV4-1 and TRBJ1-4; no clear D gene. The CDR3 consists of 15 residues. The V end lost 1 base, the J end lost 5 bases, and 11 bases lay between the germline ends. The germline V gene has CDR1 MGHRA and CDR2 YSYEKL.

This clonotype was counted many times. The chain has TRBV4-1 and TRBJ2-3; 9 bases fit TRBD2. The ends lost 0 bases at V and 6 bases at J; junction bases unmatched: 10. CDR1 is MGHRA and CDR2 is YSYEKL in the germline V gene. CDR3 length: 17 residues. The CDR3 loop reads CASSQELAGLDADTQYF. The CDR3 DNA reads as TGCGCCAGCAGCCAAGAACTAGCGGGTTTAGACGCGGATACGCAGTATTTT.

The genes are TRBV6-6 and TRBJ1-2; D is possibly TRBD1 (6 bases). The germline V gene encodes CDR1 MNHNY and CDR2 SVGAGI (reference sequence). The CDR3 contains 14 residues. V lost 7 bases to trimming and J lost 5 bases, with 17 bases between them. Here the CDR3 reads CASTRQGMTYGYTF. The CDR3 nucleotides are TGTGCCAGCACAAGGCAGGGGATGACGTATGGCTACACCTTC.

There are many counts of this clonotype. The chain employs TRBV29-1 and TRBJ1-2, with D unresolved. V lost 1 base, J lost 8 bases, and 8 bases lay in between. This CDR3 has 11 amino acids. Germline lookup yields CDR1 SQVTM and CDR2 ANQGSEA. The CDR3, as DNA: TGCAGCGTTGAAGTGCGAGGCGGCTACACCTTC. It codes for CSVEVRGGYTF.

V and J are TRBV3-1 and TRBJ2-3; 7 positions agree with TRBD2. This CDR3 is built from 14 residues. Trimming at V came to 1 base and at J to 7 bases, leaving 5 bases not matched to a gene. CDR1 and CDR2 from the germline V gene are LGHDT and YNNKEL (reference sequence). Written as DNA, the CDR3 is TGTGCCAGCAGCCAAGTGGGGGGGACGCATACGCAGTATTTT. Protein: CASSQVGGTHTQYF.

This clonotype was seen only a few times. The rearrangement joins TRBV7-2 to TRBJ2-1; D remains unclear. Germline lookup yields CDR1 SGHTA and CDR2 FQGNSA. This CDR3 has 12 residues. Trimming removed 6 bases at V and 5 bases at J, with 8 bases between. The CDR3 coding sequence is TGTGCCAGCAGGTATGCCGACAATGAGCAGTTCTTC. This encodes CASRYADNEQFF.

This clonotype was recorded many times. The chain links TRBV7-6 to TRBJ2-7; D unclear. Between the trimmed V and J ends, which lost 1 base and 1 base, there was a span of 8 bases. The CDR3 length is 14 residues. The germline V gene has CDR1 SGHVS and CDR2 FNYEAQ. The CDR3 is CASSLDAGSYEQYF. The CDR3 nucleotides read TGTGCCAGCAGCTTAGATGCAGGATCCTACGAGCAGTACTTC.

In its sample, this clonotype was seen once. The rearrangement uses TRBV28 and TRBJ1-1; D not resolved. CDR3 length equals 12 residues. Germline assignment: CDR1 MDHEN and CDR2 SYDVKM. V was pared by 1 base and J by 9 bases, with 9 bases between. CDR3 in DNA: TGTGCCAGCAGTTTATCGGGGATAAAAGCTTTCTTT. It is translated as CASSLSGIKAFF.

This clonotype was detected many times. The chain uses TRBV6-2 or TRBV6-3 and TRBJ1-2, with D unresolved. V was shortened by 6 bases and J by 1 base, with 15 bases between the two germline ends. The germline gives CDR1 MNHEY, CDR2 SVGEGT. The CDR3 is made up of 15 amino acids. In DNA form, the CDR3 reads TGTGCCAGCAGCGTGCCCTCCCGGGTTAACTATGGCTACACCTTC. Its protein product is CASSVPSRVNYGYTF.

This clonotype showed up many times. The rearrangement links TRBV6-5 to TRBJ1-6, with 7 bases matching TRBD1. V was pared by 0 bases and J by 9 bases, with 14 bases of the junction left unmatched. This CDR3 is built from 18 residues. CDR1 is MNHEY and CDR2 is SVGAGI in the germline V gene. CDR3 sequence: CASSYSLTRTGQFSPLHF. CDR3 in DNA: TGTGCCAGCAGTTACTCCCTTACTAGGACGGGACAGTTTTCACCCCTCCACTTT.

This sequence joins TRBV18 and TRBJ1-5, with D unresolved. V was trimmed by 3 bases and J by 0 bases, leaving 12 bases between them. CDR3 size: 16 residues. Per germline, CDR1 KGHSH and CDR2 LQKENI. As DNA, the CDR3 is TGTGCCAGCTCACCGTCCGCAGGCTATAGCAATCAGCCCCAGCATTTT. Protein: CASSPSAGYSNQPQHF. The variable domain in full, completed from reference TRBV18 and TRBJ1-5, reads NAGVMQNPRHLVRRRGQEARLRCSPMKGHSHVYWYRQLPEEGLKFMVYLQKENIIDESGMPKERFSAEFPKEGPSILRIQQVVRGDSAAYFCASSPSAGYSNQPQHFGDGTRLSIL.